This TCR beta chain was retrieved from a study of cytomegalovirus exposure and HLA in healthy donors. Study observations and caveats: The study recorded 150 to 200 TCR beta chains that were cytomegalovirus-associated. In an earlier analysis, productive rearrangement rates for most beta V segments clustered near 90% or 30%. Follow-up analysis later connected one missense variant in DCLRE1C with trimming of TCR beta V- and J-genes. A later analysis revealed that TCR association rates differed between HLA loci, peaking at DRB1 and bottoming out at HLA-C.

Trimming removed 4 bases from V and 4 bases from J; junction bases left unmatched: 6. CDR1 SGHRS and CDR2 YFSETQ come from the germline V gene. The CDR3 runs to 15 residues. Comment on this clone: What it binds is not known.

It was with 60 Vbeta and 13 Jbeta primers that the PCR ran. Assay used: immunoSEQ multiplex PCR; TCRdb lists only in-frame clones, some missing. The sample shows 100,000 to 150,000 clones, around 80% of them seen only once. This clonotype was sampled from a female donor in good health and CMV-seronegative. The chain combines TRBV5-1 with TRBJ1-4, with 8 bases fitting TRBD1. Sequenced sample: PBMCs. The CDR3, as DNA: TGCGCCAGCAGCCCTAGGACAGGGCATAATGAAAAACTGTTTTTT. Its translation: CASSPRTGHNEKLFF.